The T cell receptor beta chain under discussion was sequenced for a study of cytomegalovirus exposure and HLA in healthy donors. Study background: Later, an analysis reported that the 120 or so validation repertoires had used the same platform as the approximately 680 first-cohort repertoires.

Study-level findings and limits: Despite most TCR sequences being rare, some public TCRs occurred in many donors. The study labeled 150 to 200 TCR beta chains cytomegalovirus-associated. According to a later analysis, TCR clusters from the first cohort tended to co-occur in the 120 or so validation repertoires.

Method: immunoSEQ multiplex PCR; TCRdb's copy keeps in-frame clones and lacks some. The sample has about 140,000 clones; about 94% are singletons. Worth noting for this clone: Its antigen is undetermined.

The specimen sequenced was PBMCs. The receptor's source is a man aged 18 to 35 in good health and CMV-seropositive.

The CDR3, as DNA: TGTGCCAGCACCGTCTTCGGGGGAAATCAGCCCCAGCATTTT. Amino acid sequence: CASTVFGGNQPQHF. The genes are TRBV28 and TRBJ1-5, with a weak D call TRBD1 (5 bases). The CDR3 is 14 amino acids. The V and J ends lost 7 bases and 4 bases respectively, with 14 bases between them. CDR1 and CDR2 (germline): MDHEN, SYDVKM.